These 14 T cell receptor beta chains were all obtained from the same sample, sequenced in a study of Graves' ophthalmopathy and Graves' hyperthyroidism. Scientists amplified the TCR beta CDR3 regions from RNA transcripts. In the first round, RT-PCR was carried out with HTBI primers, and a multiplex PCR formed the second round. MiXCR was run by TCRdb on the multiplex PCR reads, yielding one entry per CDR3 protein. The table includes about 340,000 distinct CDR3 sequences, 17% detected once. The sample taken for sequencing was peripheral blood. The receptors derive from an adult man with Graves' ophthalmopathy.

This clonotype showed up many times. V is TRBV2 and J is TRBJ1-5, with D unresolved. The CDR3 has 15 amino acids. Trimming shortened V by 7 bases and J by 4 bases, and 17 bases separated the two germline ends. Looked up from germline, CDR1 is SNHLY and CDR2 is FYNNEI. CDR3 nucleotides: TGTGCCAGCACGTCCTCCTGGGGTGTTAATCAGCCCCAGCATTTT. Translation: CASTSSWGVNQPQHF.

This clonotype came up many times. J is TRBJ2-7 and V is TRBV11-2; D may be TRBD2 (6 bases). The CDR3 is 15 amino acids. CDR1 SGHAT and CDR2 FQNNGV come from the germline V gene. The V and J ends lost 0 bases and 3 bases respectively, with 12 bases between them. The CDR3 loop is CASSLDFGGNYEQYF. The DNA of the CDR3 is TGTGCCAGCAGCTTAGATTTTGGCGGGAACTACGAGCAGTACTTC.

This chain joins TRBV12-3 or TRBV12-4 and TRBJ2-7; unclear D gene. This CDR3 has 12 residues. Trimming left V 2 bases short and J 6 bases short, with 8 bases between. The CDR3 DNA follows: TGTGCCAGCAGTTTAAACACCCTCGAGCAGTACTTC. Translating it yields CASSLNTLEQYF.

This clonotype occurred many times. V and J are TRBV4-1 and TRBJ2-7; TRBD2 agrees at 10 bases. Germline CDR1 reads MGHRA; CDR2 reads YSYEKL. J gave up 3 bases and V 0 bases, and 8 bases lay outside the gene matches. There are 17 residues in the CDR3. The CDR3 coding sequence is TGCGCCAGCAGCCAAGATCCAAGGACTAGCGGCCGCTACGAGCAGTACTTC. It is translated as CASSQDPRTSGRYEQYF.

This clonotype was counted ten times or more. The rearrangement uses TRBV20-1 and TRBJ2-7; no clear D. Trimming took 3 bases from V and 2 from J, leaving 11 bases between them. Germline CDR1 is DFQATT and CDR2 is SNEGSKA (reference sequence). The CDR3 is made up of 13 amino acids. Here the CDR3 reads CSASMGSAYEQYF. In DNA form, the CDR3 reads TGCAGTGCTAGTATGGGGTCCGCCTACGAGCAGTACTTC.

In its sample, this clonotype was seen many times. The chain joins TRBV27 to TRBJ1-2, with TRBD1 matching over 9 bases. The ends lost 0 bases at V and 6 bases at J; junction bases unmatched: 8. The CDR3 loop spans 16 amino acids. Germline assignment: CDR1 MNHEY and CDR2 SMNVEV (reference sequence). CDR3 nucleotide sequence: TGTGCCAGCAGTTTATCCATGGGGACAGGGAAAAATGGCTACACCTTC. This codes for CASSLSMGTGKNGYTF.

This clonotype was seen ten or more times. This chain joins TRBV12-3 or TRBV12-4 and TRBJ1-1; the match to TRBD1 covers 9 bases. CDR3 length: 15 residues. Losses at the gene ends were 1 base for V and 4 bases for J; bases not matched to a gene: 4. CDR3 sequence reads: CASSLDGTGTTEAFF. In nucleotides, the CDR3 is TGTGCCAGCAGTTTAGATGGGACAGGGACCACTGAAGCTTTCTTT.

This clonotype was counted ten times or more. At one end the junction does not follow the germline gene, possibly because of a read error. The V gene is TRBV6-2 or TRBV6-3, the J gene TRBJ1-1; 10 nucleotides align to TRBD1. Germline values: CDR1 MNHEY, CDR2 SVGEGT. The CDR3 length is 16 residues. CDR3 nucleotides: TGTGCCAGCAGTTACTCGGGACAGGGGTTGAACACTGAAGCTTCCTTT. It translates to CASSYSGQGLNTEASF.

This clonotype was detected ten times or more. V and J are TRBV5-1 and TRBJ2-7; D is unresolved. The CDR3 runs to 13 residues. The germline CDR1 and CDR2 sequences are SGHRS and YFSETQ. V lost 0 bases and J 5 bases, leaving 9 bases between the germline ends. Here the CDR3 reads CASSLVRTHEQYF. Here the CDR3 DNA reads TGCGCCAGCAGCTTGGTACGGACCCACGAGCAGTACTTC.

The chain has TRBV6-1 and TRBJ1-2; a possible D gene is TRBD1 (6 bases). V lost 4 bases, J lost 0 bases, and 15 bases lay in between. The CDR3 runs 16 residues. CDR1 and CDR2 from the germline V gene are MNHNS and SASEGT. The DNA of the CDR3 is TGTGCCAGCAGTGTCGTCTCGGGGACATCTAACTATGGCTACACCTTC. Translated: CASSVVSGTSNYGYTF.

The rearrangement uses TRBV28 and TRBJ2-4; 12 bases line up with TRBD2. The CDR3 is 20 residues long. V was pared by 6 bases and J by 7 bases, with 22 bases of the junction left unmatched. Germline loops: CDR1 MDHEN, CDR2 SYDVKM. CDR3 sequence: CASSSIPPNLAGGMGNIQYF. CDR3 coding DNA: TGTGCCAGCAGCTCGATTCCTCCGAATCTAGCGGGAGGGATGGGTAACATTCAGTACTTC.

This clonotype was seen at least ten times. The chain employs TRBV30 and TRBJ1-1; D is ambiguous. The CDR3 totals 11 residues. The germline CDR1 and CDR2 sequences are GTSNPN and SVGIG (reference sequence). Trimming took 4 bases from V and 4 from J, leaving 7 bases between them. The CDR3 DNA reads TGTGCCTGGACAGGACGCACTGAAGCTTTCTTT. Its translation is CAWTGRTEAFF.

The table lists this clonotype with many counts. This chain connects TRBV27 to TRBJ2-2; D may be TRBD2 (5 bases). Germline V gene lookup returns CDR1 MNHEY and CDR2 SMNVEV (reference sequence). Trimming removed 5 bases from V and 2 bases from J, with 12 bases in between. The CDR3 length is 15 residues. The chain's CDR3 is CASSTASLNTGELFF. The CDR3 coding sequence is TGTGCCAGCAGTACCGCTAGCTTAAACACCGGGGAGCTGTTTTTT.

In this sample, this clonotype turned up many times. The chain combines TRBV30 with TRBJ1-1; 9 bases map to TRBD1. Germline values: CDR1 GTSNPN, CDR2 SVGIG (reference sequence). CDR3 length: 13 amino acids. V lost 5 bases to trimming and J lost 1 base; unmatched junction nucleotides: 2. CDR3 sequence reads: CAWLQGANTEAFF. The CDR3 region has the DNA TGTGCCTGGCTACAGGGGGCGAACACTGAAGCTTTCTTT.